Sequencing of this T cell receptor (beta chain) was carried out in a study of CD8+ T cells in alopecia areata. Study in general: Treated patients received severity scores based on the percentage of scalp area affected.

This clone has just a few counts. The V and J ends lost 4 bases and 3 bases, in that order; junction bases with no gene match: 10. CDR1 is MDHEN, CDR2 SYDVKM, per germline. CDR3 length equals 16 residues. Treatment here: oral pan-JAK inhibitor, 5-10 mg twice daily. cDNA serving as the sequencing template came from extracted, reverse transcribed RNA. Repertoires were generated with immunoSEQ multiplex PCR, while TCRdb's copy carries only in-frame clones and drops some. In the table there are tens of thousands of clones, around 71% of which are singletons. The sequence came from a human donor with alopecia areata. The chain combines TRBV28 with TRBJ1-1; 8 bases map to TRBD1. Sequencing was performed on CD8+ T cells sorted from blood, taken at approximately week 45, from a patient treated with tofacitinib. The DNA of the CDR3 is TGTGCCAGCAGTTCCCCCGACAGGGGTGGGTACACTGAAGCTTTCTTT. It encodes CASSSPDRGGYTEAFF.